The clone carrying this TCR beta chain appeared many times. This record comes from a study of CD8 T cells in ankylosing spondylitis. Each CDR3 protein gets one entry after TCRdb re-called the 5' RACE reads with MiXCR. This sample has 100,000 to 150,000 distinct CDR3 sequences; 7% to 10% occur once, and the top ten carry approximately 3.4%. V lost 4 bases, J lost 2 bases, and 11 bases lay in between. In germline, CDR1 is SQVTM, CDR2 ANQGSEA. This CDR3 has 13 amino acids. This chain uses TRBV29-1 with TRBJ2-5, with D possibly being TRBD2 (6 bases). The sequence derives from a male donor with ankylosing spondylitis or in good health (not recorded which). Sequences were obtained from blood, either unsorted or a sorted T cell fraction (not recorded which). DNA for the CDR3: TGCAGCGTTGCCTGGGACTCACAAGAGACCCAGTACTTC. It is translated as CSVAWDSQETQYF.